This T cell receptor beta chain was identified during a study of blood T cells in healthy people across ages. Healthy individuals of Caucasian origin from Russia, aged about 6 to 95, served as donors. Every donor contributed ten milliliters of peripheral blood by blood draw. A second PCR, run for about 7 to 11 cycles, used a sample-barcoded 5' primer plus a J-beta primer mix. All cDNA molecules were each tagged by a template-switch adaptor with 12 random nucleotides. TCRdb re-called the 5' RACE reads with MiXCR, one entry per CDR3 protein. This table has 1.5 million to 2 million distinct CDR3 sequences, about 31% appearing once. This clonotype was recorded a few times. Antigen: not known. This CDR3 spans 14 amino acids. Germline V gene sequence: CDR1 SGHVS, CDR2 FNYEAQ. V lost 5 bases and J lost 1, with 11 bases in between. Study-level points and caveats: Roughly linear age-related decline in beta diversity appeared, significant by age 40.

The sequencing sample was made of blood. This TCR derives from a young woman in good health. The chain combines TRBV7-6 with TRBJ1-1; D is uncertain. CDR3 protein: CASSMDPENTEAFF. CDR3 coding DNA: TGTGCCAGCAGCATGGACCCGGAGAACACTGAAGCTTTCTTT.